This T cell receptor (beta chain) was recovered during a study of cytomegalovirus exposure and HLA in healthy donors. The approximately 120-subject validation cohort, separate from the approximately 670-subject first cohort, included the donors. This CDR3 is built from 15 residues. Germline CDR1 reads SGHTA; CDR2 reads FQGNSA. The V end lost 5 bases, the J end lost 8 bases, and 19 bases lay between the germline ends. Produced via immunoSEQ multiplex PCR; TCRdb's table is partial and in-frame only. The data hold 150,000 to 200,000 clones, with 75% to 90% observed a single time. V gene TRBV7-2 combines with J gene TRBJ2-1; tentative D call: TRBD2 (6 bases). This receptor was taken from a man in his late teens or twenties in good health and CMV-seropositive. What was sequenced was PBMCs. The CDR3 DNA sequence: TGTGCCAGCAGCGCCGAGGTGCCGGGAGTCGATGAGCAGTTCTTC. Its protein is CASSAEVPGVDEQFF.